This is a list of T cell receptor beta chains from one sample in a study of cytomegalovirus exposure and HLA in healthy donors. Some clones are missing from TCRdb's copy, which holds only in-frame ones; the method was immunoSEQ multiplex PCR. The data contain under 200,000 clones, around 73% of them singletons. Sequenced: PBMCs. The source is a man in his sixties in good health and CMV-seronegative. Each CDR3 is given with its conserved first and last residue. D genes are given only for firm matches. A clone size is listed for some rows: how often the clone was seen (once, few, many), or a class if it is expanded.

D	size	V	J	DNA	CDR3
NA	NA	TRBV6-1	TRBJ1-1	TGTGCCAGCGAACGGCGGGGAACTCGGGGTACTGAAGCTTTCTTT	CASERRGTRGTEAFF
NA	NA	TRBV7-9	TRBJ1-3	TGTTCCAGCAGCTTAGCGCGAGGGAACACCATATATTTT	CSSSLARGNTIYF
NA	once	TRBV2	TRBJ1-2	TGTGCCAGCAGTTACAGGAACTATGGCTACACCTTC	CASSYRNYGYTF
TRBD1	NA	TRBV28	TRBJ2-2	TGTGCCAGCAGTCGAAACAGGGGCAGGAACACCGGGGAGCTGTTTTTT	CASSRNRGRNTGELFF
TRBD2	NA	TRBV5-1	TRBJ2-3	TGCGCCAGCAGCTTGAGCGGGACTAGCACAGATACGCAGTATTTT	CASSLSGTSTDTQYF
NA	NA	TRBV27	TRBJ2-1	TGTGCCAGCAGTTTATCGTCAGGTCCGGTGCATGAGCAGTTCTTC	CASSLSSGPVHEQFF
TRBD2	few	TRBV5-1	TRBJ2-7	TGCGCCAGCAGCCTTTACCCGGGACTAGCGGGGGACTACGAGCAGTACTTC	CASSLYPGLAGDYEQYF
NA	NA	TRBV28	TRBJ2-3	TGTGCCAGCGAGAGATCAACCACAGATACGCAGTATTTT	CASERSTTDTQYF
TRBD1	NA	TRBV19	TRBJ2-2	TGTGCCAGTAGTCTTCGGACAGGGAAGGGGAAAGGGGAGCTGTTTTTT	CASSLRTGKGKGELFF
NA	NA	TRBV25-1	TRBJ1-4	TGTGCCAGCAGTGAATTCTCGGGGTTGAGGAGTAATGAAAAACTGTTTTTT	CASSEFSGLRSNEKLFF
TRBD1	NA	TRBV19	TRBJ1-4	TGTGCCAGTAGTATAGAGACAGGGTTTCGGGAAAAACTGTTTTTT	CASSIETGFREKLFF
NA	NA	TRBV29-1	TRBJ1-1	TGCAGCGCCCGGACAACAGGGCGGAACACTGAAGCTTTCTTT	CSARTTGRNTEAFF
NA	NA	TRBV5-1	TRBJ1-1	TGCGCCAGCAGCCCGCCGGGTACGAACACTGAAGCTTTCTTT	CASSPPGTNTEAFF
TRBD1	NA	TRBV9	TRBJ2-2	TGTGCCAGCAGCTCCCGGGACAGGGGTAACACCGGGGAGCTGTTTTTT	CASSSRDRGNTGELFF
TRBD2	NA	TRBV2	TRBJ2-7	TGTGCCAGCAGTGTGCTGACTAGCGTAAAAGGGGAGCAGTACTTC	CASSVLTSVKGEQYF
NA	NA	TRBV19	TRBJ2-2	TGTGCCAGTAGCCCCGTGACAGGGAACACCGGGGAGCTGTTTTTT	CASSPVTGNTGELFF
NA	NA	TRBV19	TRBJ1-1	TGTGCCAGTAGTTCTTTTGGACAGCGTGAAGCTTTCTTT	CASSSFGQREAFF
TRBD2	NA	TRBV5-1	TRBJ2-5	TGCGCCAGCAGTTTGAAGGGAGGGGAGACCCAGTACTTC	CASSLKGGETQYF
NA	NA	TRBV9	TRBJ2-5	TGTGCCAGCAGCGTCCCAGGTTACCAAGAGACCCAGTACTTC	CASSVPGYQETQYF
NA	NA	TRBV6-5	TRBJ2-2	TGTGCCAGCAGTGAGGGCGGGGAGCTGTTTTTT	CASSEGGELFF
TRBD1	NA	TRBV5-1	TRBJ2-1	TGCGCCAGCAGCCTTGGAGGACAGGACTACAATGAGCAGTTCTTC	CASSLGGQDYNEQFF
NA	few	TRBV5-4	TRBJ1-1	TGTGCCAGCAGCTTCTCGGGAAGGGCTGAAGCTTTCTTT	CASSFSGRAEAFF
TRBD2	NA	TRBV7-9	TRBJ2-2	TGTGCCAGCACCCCGGGGGGCACCGGGGAGCTGTTTTTT	CASTPGGTGELFF
TRBD1	few	TRBV28	TRBJ1-5	TGTGCCAGCAGTTGGACAGGGACTCCGGGCAATCAGCCCCAGCATTTT	CASSWTGTPGNQPQHF
TRBD2	NA	TRBV4-3	TRBJ2-1	TGCGCCAGCAGCTCCCGGACTAGCGGGAGTCTCAACAATGAGCAGTTCTTC	CASSSRTSGSLNNEQFF
TRBD1	NA	TRBV5-4	TRBJ1-2	TGTGCCAGCAGGGGCCGGGACAGGCTATATGGCTACACCTTC	CASRGRDRLYGYTF
NA	few	TRBV7-6	TRBJ1-4	TGTGCCAGCAGCTTACGCGGGTTGGGTGAAAAACTGTTTTTT	CASSLRGLGEKLFF
NA	once	TRBV5-1	TRBJ2-7	TGCGCCAGCAGCTCCCGGGACTCCTACGAGCAGTACTTC	CASSSRDSYEQYF
TRBD1	NA	TRBV29-1	TRBJ2-5	TGCAGCGTTGCTGAGACAGGGGGCCCACAAGAGACCCAGTACTTC	CSVAETGGPQETQYF
TRBD2	NA	TRBV7-6	TRBJ2-5	TGTGCCAGCAGCGTAGCGGGAGTGGTTGGGGAGACCCAGTACTTC	CASSVAGVVGETQYF
NA	NA	TRBV6-6	TRBJ2-2	TGTGCCAGCAGTCCATTCAGGGAGCTGTTTTTT	CASSPFRELFF
NA	NA	TRBV7-2	TRBJ1-4	TGTGCCAGCAGCTTAGATTTCCAGTCAACTAATGAAAAACTGTTTTTT	CASSLDFQSTNEKLFF
TRBD2	NA	TRBV7-9	TRBJ2-2	TGTGCCCCGGGGACTAGCGGGGGCCTCGGGATCACCGGGGAGCTGTTTTTT	CAPGTSGGLGITGELFF
TRBD2	NA	TRBV2	TRBJ2-3	TGTGCCAGCAGTGAACTAGCGGGGGAGGGAGATACGCAGTATTTT	CASSELAGEGDTQYF
NA	once	TRBV6-9	TRBJ2-1	TGTGCCAGCAGTTGTCAGCGCGACTCCTACAATGAGCAGTTCTTC	CASSCQRDSYNEQFF
TRBD1	NA	TRBV19	TRBJ1-1	TGTGCCTCAAACAGGGGGCGGAACACTGAAGCTTTCTTT	CASNRGRNTEAFF
NA	NA	TRBV7-2	TRBJ1-4	TGTGCCAGCAGCCAGGCGAGGGATCGGGCACTGTTTTTT	CASSQARDRALFF
TRBD1	NA	TRBV2	TRBJ1-6	TGTGCCAGCAGTGCTCTCGGACAGGGTCATTCACCCCTCCACTTT	CASSALGQGHSPLHF
TRBD1	NA	TRBV28	TRBJ1-1	TGTGCCAGCACCGTGACAGGGGGCGGTATCCGGAAAGCTTTCTTT	CASTVTGGGIRKAFF
TRBD1	NA	TRBV2	TRBJ2-3	TGTGCCAGCAAGTCGGACAGGGGGAGCACAGATACGCAGTATTTT	CASKSDRGSTDTQYF